These 16 T cell receptor beta chains share one sample of origin, sequenced in a study of blood T cell dynamics during melanoma immunotherapy (TCRdb year 2020). The method was the immunoSEQ multiplex PCR assay. Imported from immuneACCESS, the table was reduced by TCRdb to in-frame sequences with V and J called. These copies leave out some clones; in studies compared against another copy, an unresolved V gene accounts for under half, and the cause of the remainder is not known. The sample table contains over 10,000 clones; only one count was recorded for approximately 84% of them. Of the sample, approximately 9% is held by the ten largest clones. The time point label here, explained by the study, means: pre-treatment baseline. Sequencing used blood, obtained from a patient treated with checkpoint blockade. The receptors derive from a human donor with melanoma.

The chain couples TRBV6-1 to TRBJ2-7; TRBD2 might be the D (6 bases). The CDR3 consists of 12 residues. Germline assignment: CDR1 MNHNS and CDR2 SASEGT. Trimming cost V 3 bases and J 3 bases, with 6 bases left between them. DNA of the CDR3: TGTGCCAGCAGTGAGGGGGGCTACGAGCAGTACTTC. Protein sequence: CASSEGGYEQYF.

This chain joins TRBV5-1 and TRBJ2-1; D gene uncertain. The germline V gene encodes CDR1 SGHRS and CDR2 YFSETQ. The CDR3 totals 17 residues. Deletions cut 4 bases from V and 1 base from J, with 18 bases between. Here the CDR3 reads CASSLWILANSYNEQFF. CDR3 DNA: TGCGCCAGCAGCCTCTGGATATTAGCTAATTCCTACAATGAGCAGTTCTTC.

This sequence joins TRBV14 and TRBJ1-6; D possibly corresponds to TRBD1 (5 bases). This CDR3 region has 17 residues. V was pared by 4 bases and J by 7 bases, with 20 bases between. The germline V gene has CDR1 SGHDN and CDR2 FVKESK. The CDR3 sequence: CASSPLAGGSRNSPLHF. As DNA, the CDR3 is TGTGCCAGCAGCCCGCTCGCGGGGGGATCGAGGAATTCACCCCTCCACTTT.

The sample holds a few counts of this clone. This chain links TRBV7-9 with TRBJ1-5; no reliable D call. Trimming took 5 bases from V and 4 from J, leaving 12 bases between them. The CDR3 loop spans 14 amino acids. Germline V gene lookup returns CDR1 SEHNR and CDR2 FQNEAQ (reference sequence). CDR3 nucleotide sequence: TGTGCCAGCAGCCAGAGCTCTGGGAATCAGCCCCAGCATTTT. Its translation: CASSQSSGNQPQHF.

The CDR3 DNA follows: TGTGCCAGCAGGCCCGGGTTCAATGAAAAACTGTTTTTT. As protein: CASRPGFNEKLFF. The V call is TRBV6-5, the J call TRBJ1-4; no reliable D call. The CDR3 sequence is 13 residues long. The V end lost 6 bases, the J end lost 5 bases, and 10 bases lay between the germline ends. Germline CDR1 MNHEY, CDR2 SVGAGI.

This sequence joins TRBV7-2 and TRBJ1-2, with TRBD1 matching over 10 bases. The germline CDR1 and CDR2 sequences are SGHTA and FQGNSA. CDR3 length: 16 amino acids. Losses at the gene ends were 6 bases for V and 10 bases for J; bases not matched to a gene: 17. The CDR3 spells CASSSSPGQGSGDYTF. The CDR3 DNA sequence: TGTGCCAGCAGTTCATCCCCGGGACAGGGGAGTGGCGACTACACCTTC.

The J gene is TRBJ1-2, the V gene TRBV19; the D gene is possibly TRBD1 (5 bases). In germline, CDR1 is LNHDA, CDR2 SQIVND (reference sequence). The CDR3 runs to 15 residues. Trimming cost V 5 bases and J 5 bases, with 18 bases left between them. The CDR3 here is CASSAWGMDSYGYTF. CDR3 sequence (DNA): TGTGCCAGTAGTGCCTGGGGGATGGATTCTTATGGCTACACCTTC.

This chain connects TRBV19 to TRBJ2-4, with D possibly matching TRBD1 (5 bases). Trimming took 6 bases from V and 0 from J, leaving 9 bases between them. The CDR3 is 14 residues long. CDR1 and CDR2 (germline): LNHDA, SQIVND (reference sequence). The CDR3 sequence is CASSETVAKNIQYF. In DNA form, the CDR3 reads TGTGCCAGTAGCGAGACAGTAGCCAAAAACATTCAGTACTTC.

This chain connects TRBV29-1 to TRBJ2-3, with 7 positions matching TRBD1. The CDR3 extends over 14 amino acids. The germline CDR1 and CDR2 sequences are SQVTM and ANQGSEA. Trimming at V came to 4 bases and at J to 0 bases, leaving 4 bases not matched to a gene. The CDR3 is CSVGQGSSTDTQYF. The CDR3 bases are TGCAGCGTTGGACAGGGATCTAGCACAGATACGCAGTATTTT.

The rearrangement joins TRBV27 to TRBJ2-7; TRBD1 might be the D (6 bases). V lost 2 bases and J lost 3, with 14 bases in between. Germline lookup yields CDR1 MNHEY and CDR2 SMNVEV (reference sequence). The CDR3 loop spans 15 amino acids. The DNA for the CDR3 is TGTGCCAGCAGTTTAGGCAGGGGCGAACTCTACGAGCAGTACTTC. Translating gives CASSLGRGELYEQYF.

The chain has TRBV6-4 and TRBJ2-1; the D gene is possibly TRBD1 (7 bases). Germline-derived CDR1 and CDR2 are MRHNA and SNTAGT. CDR3 length: 13 amino acids. Trimming took 6 bases from V and 9 from J, leaving 15 bases between them. CDR3: CASRARGESEQFF. In DNA form, the CDR3 reads TGTGCCAGCAGGGCCAGGGGGGAGAGTGAGCAGTTCTTC.

The chain recombines TRBV6-5 with TRBJ2-7; D remains unclear. In germline, CDR1 is MNHEY, CDR2 SVGAGI. V was trimmed by 5 bases and J by 4 bases, leaving 12 bases between them. The CDR3 has 13 residues. Written as DNA, the CDR3 is TGTGCCAGCAGTCGACTCGGGTTTTACGAGCAGTACTTC. Translating gives CASSRLGFYEQYF.

CDR3 bases: TGTGCCAGCAGCTCTTTATCAGGGGGCTCCGCGAACACCGGGGAGCTGTTTTTT. Its protein is CASSSLSGGSANTGELFF. This rearrangement joins TRBV11-2 to TRBJ2-2; 8 bases agree with TRBD1. Trimming at V came to 4 bases and at J to 0 bases, leaving 10 bases not matched to a gene. Germline CDR1 SGHAT, CDR2 FQNNGV. There are 18 residues in the CDR3.

The rearrangement joins TRBV28 to TRBJ2-3; the D is unclear. The germline V gene encodes CDR1 MDHEN and CDR2 SYDVKM. The CDR3 consists of 13 residues. The germline V and J ends were trimmed by 2 bases and 2 bases, with 5 bases remaining between them. The CDR3 is CASSLGSTDTQYF. In DNA form, the CDR3 reads TGTGCCAGCAGTTTAGGGTCCACAGATACGCAGTATTTT.

This chain links TRBV19 with TRBJ1-4, with D perhaps matching TRBD1 (6 bases). V was clipped by 10 bases and J by 7 bases, with 13 bases between them. This CDR3 has 12 amino acids. Germline CDR1 reads LNHDA; CDR2 reads SQIVND (reference sequence). CDR3 nucleotides: TGTGCCACCACAGGGTTTAGTGAAAAACTGTTTTTT. Residues: CATTGFSEKLFF.

The J gene is TRBJ2-1, the V gene TRBV19, with 11 bases fitting TRBD2. CDR3 length equals 16 residues. Germline CDR1 reads LNHDA; CDR2 reads SQIVND (reference sequence). The trim removed 0 bases at V and 6 bases at J, leaving 4 bases unmatched. CDR3 in amino acids: CASSIDPGLAGNEQFF. In DNA, the CDR3 is TGTGCCAGTAGTATAGACCCAGGACTAGCGGGCAATGAGCAGTTCTTC.